The rows below give T cell receptor beta chains drawn from one sample of a study of cytomegalovirus exposure and HLA in healthy donors. The method was immunoSEQ multiplex PCR; TCRdb's version includes in-frame clones alone and lacks a portion of them. The repertoire includes 200,000 to 250,000 clones, 65% to 80% of them detected once, and around 16% sits in the top ten. Sequenced material: PBMCs. The receptors stem from a man aged 40-49 years in good health and CMV-seronegative. CDR3s include the opening cysteine and the closing phenylalanine or tryptophan. D genes are given only for firm matches. A row's size may be missing; if present it is once, few, many or a size class.

abundance: -
j_gene: TRBJ2-1
v_gene: TRBV9
d_gene: TRBD1
CDR3nt: TGTGCCAGCAGCCCATGGGACAGTAATGCCAATGAGCAGTTCTTC
CDR3aa: CASSPWDSNANEQFF

abundance: -
j_gene: TRBJ1-1
v_gene: TRBV5-1
d_gene: TRBD1
CDR3nt: TGCGCCAGCAGCTTGGTGGGACAGGCTGAAGCTTTCTTT
CDR3aa: CASSLVGQAEAFF

abundance: -
j_gene: TRBJ2-2
v_gene: TRBV7-3
d_gene: -
CDR3nt: TGTGCCAGCAGCTCGACAGGGAACACCGGGGAGCTGTTTTTT
CDR3aa: CASSSTGNTGELFF

abundance: -
j_gene: TRBJ1-6
v_gene: TRBV7-9
d_gene: -
CDR3nt: TGTGCCAGCAGCCTGACGGGAGGCCAGGGGAATTCACCCCTCCACTTT
CDR3aa: CASSLTGGQGNSPLHF

abundance: -
j_gene: TRBJ1-4
v_gene: TRBV25-1
d_gene: -
CDR3nt: TGTGCCAGCAGTGAAGGAGGAGCAACTAATGAAAAACTGTTTTTT
CDR3aa: CASSEGGATNEKLFF

abundance: -
j_gene: TRBJ2-1
v_gene: TRBV4-1
d_gene: TRBD2
CDR3nt: TGCGCCAGCAGCCAAGATACGGGGGGAGAGCAGTTCTTC
CDR3aa: CASSQDTGGEQFF

abundance: -
j_gene: TRBJ1-4
v_gene: TRBV5-1
d_gene: TRBD1
CDR3nt: TGCGCCAGCAGCTTGGGGGGACAGGGAACTAATGAAAAACTGTTTTTT
CDR3aa: CASSLGGQGTNEKLFF

abundance: -
j_gene: TRBJ2-1
v_gene: TRBV5-1
d_gene: TRBD2
CDR3nt: TGCGCCAGCAGCTCGGCGGGGGAGCGGTACAATGAGCAGTTCTTC
CDR3aa: CASSSAGERYNEQFF

abundance: -
j_gene: TRBJ2-5
v_gene: TRBV7-2
d_gene: TRBD1
CDR3nt: TGTGCCAGCAGCCGGTTACAGGGGGAAGAGACCCAGTACTTC
CDR3aa: CASSRLQGEETQYF

abundance: -
j_gene: TRBJ2-1
v_gene: TRBV4-1
d_gene: TRBD1
CDR3nt: TGCGCCAGCAGCCCGCCCGGGACAGAGAGCTCCTACAATGAGCAGTTCTTC
CDR3aa: CASSPPGTESSYNEQFF

abundance: -
j_gene: TRBJ2-1
v_gene: TRBV5-4
d_gene: -
CDR3nt: TGTGCCAGCAGCTTGGTCCAGGGGTACAATGAGCAGTTCTTC
CDR3aa: CASSLVQGYNEQFF

abundance: -
j_gene: TRBJ1-1
v_gene: TRBV30
d_gene: -
CDR3nt: TGTGCCTGGAGTGATGACTGGGACACTGAAGCTTTCTTT
CDR3aa: CAWSDDWDTEAFF

abundance: -
j_gene: TRBJ1-5
v_gene: TRBV6-6
d_gene: TRBD1
CDR3nt: TGTGCCAGCAGGATACAGGGGGGCAATCAGCCCCAGCATTTT
CDR3aa: CASRIQGGNQPQHF

abundance: -
j_gene: TRBJ2-7
v_gene: TRBV5-4
d_gene: TRBD1
CDR3nt: TGTGCCAGCAGCCCGGGACAGGTTATCTACGAGCAGTACTTC
CDR3aa: CASSPGQVIYEQYF

abundance: few
j_gene: TRBJ2-2
v_gene: TRBV18
d_gene: TRBD2
CDR3nt: TGTGCCAGCTCACCAGGACTAGCGGGGCAAAGTCCCCGGGAGCTGTTTTTT
CDR3aa: CASSPGLAGQSPRELFF

abundance: -
j_gene: TRBJ1-6
v_gene: TRBV4-3
d_gene: TRBD1
CDR3nt: TGCGCCAGCAGCCAAGATGCAGGACAGGGGTATTCACCCCTCCACTTT
CDR3aa: CASSQDAGQGYSPLHF

abundance: -
j_gene: TRBJ1-4
v_gene: TRBV30
d_gene: -
CDR3nt: TGTGCCAGTGACCAGAGGGGAGGCGAAAAACTGTTTTTT
CDR3aa: CASDQRGGEKLFF

abundance: -
j_gene: TRBJ2-3
v_gene: TRBV2
d_gene: -
CDR3nt: TGTGCCAGCAGTGCGCGAGATACGCAGTATTTT
CDR3aa: CASSARDTQYF

abundance: -
j_gene: TRBJ1-1
v_gene: TRBV11-2
d_gene: -
CDR3nt: TGTGCCAGCAGCTTAGGCGCGTATGCTGTCATGAACACTGAAGCTTTCTTT
CDR3aa: CASSLGAYAVMNTEAFF

abundance: -
j_gene: TRBJ2-7
v_gene: TRBV5-1
d_gene: TRBD2
CDR3nt: TGCGCCAGCAGCTTGGCACTAGCGGGTAGATACGAGCAGTACTTC
CDR3aa: CASSLALAGRYEQYF

abundance: -
j_gene: TRBJ1-1
v_gene: TRBV25-1
d_gene: -
CDR3nt: TGTGCCAGCAGTGTAGAGACGGGCACTGAAGCTTTCTTT
CDR3aa: CASSVETGTEAFF

abundance: -
j_gene: TRBJ1-4
v_gene: TRBV7-9
d_gene: -
CDR3nt: TGTGCCAGCAGCTTAGCCGGGGGTTACACTAATGAAAAACTGTTTTTT
CDR3aa: CASSLAGGYTNEKLFF

abundance: -
j_gene: TRBJ1-4
v_gene: TRBV5-5
d_gene: -
CDR3nt: TGTGCCAGCAGCTTGGGGACAGATAATGAAAAACTGTTTTTT
CDR3aa: CASSLGTDNEKLFF

abundance: -
j_gene: TRBJ2-7
v_gene: TRBV7-8
d_gene: TRBD2
CDR3nt: TGTGCCAGCATGGGAGGGAGCAACTACGAGCAGTACTTC
CDR3aa: CASMGGSNYEQYF

abundance: -
j_gene: TRBJ2-5
v_gene: TRBV13
d_gene: -
CDR3nt: TGTGCCAGCAGCCCGGGCCAGGGGAAAGAGACCCAGTACTTC
CDR3aa: CASSPGQGKETQYF

abundance: -
j_gene: TRBJ2-1
v_gene: TRBV18
d_gene: TRBD2
CDR3nt: TGTGCCAGCTCACCACCGGCGGGGGGATACAATGAGCAGTTCTTC
CDR3aa: CASSPPAGGYNEQFF

abundance: -
j_gene: TRBJ1-1
v_gene: TRBV6-5
d_gene: -
CDR3nt: TGTGCCAGCAGTTACGATGAGTCTCGGAGGGACACTGAAGCTTTCTTT
CDR3aa: CASSYDESRRDTEAFF

abundance: -
j_gene: TRBJ1-3
v_gene: TRBV7-8
d_gene: -
CDR3nt: TGTGCCAGCAGCTTAGCCTACAGGGCGGACACCATATATTTT
CDR3aa: CASSLAYRADTIYF

abundance: -
j_gene: TRBJ2-7
v_gene: TRBV28
d_gene: -
CDR3nt: TGTGCCAGCAGTTTATCCCAGTACGAGCAGTACTTC
CDR3aa: CASSLSQYEQYF

abundance: -
j_gene: TRBJ1-4
v_gene: TRBV6-1
d_gene: -
CDR3nt: TGTGCCAGCAGGAAGGACAGAAATGAAAAACTGTTTTTT
CDR3aa: CASRKDRNEKLFF

abundance: -
j_gene: TRBJ1-2
v_gene: TRBV27
d_gene: -
CDR3nt: TGTGCCAGCAGAATAACAAAAACAGGGATCGGTGGCTACACCTTC
CDR3aa: CASRITKTGIGGYTF

abundance: -
j_gene: TRBJ1-4
v_gene: TRBV28
d_gene: TRBD1
CDR3nt: TGTGCCAGCAGTTTAATGGGACAGGGAAAAGAAAAACTGTTTTTT
CDR3aa: CASSLMGQGKEKLFF

abundance: -
j_gene: TRBJ1-4
v_gene: TRBV29-1
d_gene: TRBD1
CDR3nt: TGCAGCGTGGAGACAGGGGGCGGTGAAAAACTGTTTTTT
CDR3aa: CSVETGGGEKLFF

abundance: -
j_gene: TRBJ2-5
v_gene: TRBV6-1
d_gene: -
CDR3nt: TGTGCCAGCAGTAACCGACGACAGGAGACCCAGTACTTC
CDR3aa: CASSNRRQETQYF

abundance: once
j_gene: TRBJ2-5
v_gene: TRBV4-1
d_gene: TRBD1
CDR3nt: TGCGCCAGCAGCCAAAGCACCCGACAGGGGGAGACCCAGTACTTC
CDR3aa: CASSQSTRQGETQYF

abundance: -
j_gene: TRBJ2-7
v_gene: TRBV7-8
d_gene: TRBD2
CDR3nt: TGTGCCAGCAGCCTCCGGACTAGCTCGTACGAGCAGTACTTC
CDR3aa: CASSLRTSSYEQYF